The 8 T cell receptor beta chains given below trace back to one sample, sequenced in a study of T cells in localized non-small cell lung cancer. The data were produced by immunoSEQ multiplex PCR, yet TCRdb's version contains in-frame clones alone and is incomplete. The table records 48,000 or so clones, 86% of them present only once. The sequences come from peripheral blood, collected before any cancer treatment. The source is a male donor aged 60 or over with stage III squamous cell lung carcinoma.

The V and J genes are TRBV29-1 and TRBJ2-4, with 7 positions matching TRBD2. This CDR3 region has 12 residues. Per the germline V gene, CDR1 is SQVTM and CDR2 is ANQGSEA. With V trimmed by 6 bases and J by 13 bases, 12 bases remained unmatched. In DNA form, the CDR3 reads TGCAGCGTCGAGTCGACTCCCGGGGGGCAGTACTTC. It yields the protein CSVESTPGGQYF.

The chain couples TRBV6-6 to TRBJ2-7, with TRBD1 matching 9 bases. This CDR3 region has 13 residues. Trimming cost V 5 bases and J 3 bases; bases outside gene matches: 2. Germline-derived CDR1 and CDR2 are MNHNY and SVGAGI (reference sequence). The CDR3 spells CASSPDRGYEQYF. In DNA, the CDR3 is TGTGCCAGCAGTCCGGACAGGGGCTACGAGCAGTACTTC.

The gene calls are TRBV28 and TRBJ2-5; 10 bases align to TRBD2. The V gene's germline CDR1 is MDHEN and CDR2 SYDVKM. The CDR3 length is 15 residues. With 4 bases clipped from V and 2 bases from J, the junction kept 4 bases outside the gene matches. The CDR3 reads CASSSPGLAQETQYF. The CDR3 nucleotides read TGTGCCAGCAGTTCTCCGGGACTAGCGCAAGAGACCCAGTACTTC.

This chain connects TRBV29-1 to TRBJ2-7, with D unresolved. V was clipped by 4 bases and J by 7 bases, with 14 bases between them. The V gene's germline CDR1 is SQVTM and CDR2 ANQGSEA. The CDR3 consists of 12 residues. The CDR3 spells CSVGRKLGEQYF. The CDR3 DNA is TGCAGCGTTGGACGAAAACTCGGGGAGCAGTACTTC.

The chain joins TRBV6-5 to TRBJ2-7, with 9 positions matching TRBD1. CDR1 and CDR2 (germline): MNHEY, SVGAGI. The CDR3 has 15 amino acids. The V gene end was trimmed by 2 bases and the J gene end by 3 bases; junction bases not matched to a gene: 5. The CDR3 reads CASSYQGQGIYEQYF. The CDR3, as DNA: TGTGCCAGCAGTTACCAGGGACAGGGCATCTACGAGCAGTACTTC.

The chain is built from TRBV4-3 and TRBJ2-7, with 7 bases aligning to TRBD2. The germline V gene encodes CDR1 LGHNA and CDR2 YSLEER. The CDR3 has 15 residues. J lost 1 base, V lost 4 bases, and 7 bases had no gene match. The CDR3 sequence: CASSLRWGGSYEQYF. Written as DNA, the CDR3 is TGCGCCAGCAGCCTCCGTTGGGGGGGATCCTACGAGCAGTACTTC.

This rearrangement joins TRBV29-1 to TRBJ2-1, with 10 bases fitting TRBD2. Unmatched junction bases numbered 9, after V lost 6 bases and J lost 4 bases. CDR3 length: 15 residues. Per the germline V gene, CDR1 is SQVTM and CDR2 is ANQGSEA. The CDR3 is CSVGRAGGSYNEQFF. DNA for the CDR3: TGCAGCGTCGGACGAGCGGGAGGGTCATACAATGAGCAGTTCTTC.

The rearrangement links TRBV27 to TRBJ2-7; D gene uncertain. The length of the CDR3 is 13 residues. Germline V CDR1 and CDR2: MNHEY, SMNVEV (reference sequence). V shed 1 base and J shed 1 base, with 5 bases lying between them. The DNA of the CDR3 is TGTGCCAGCAGTTTATTCGGTTCCTACGAGCAGTACTTC. Its translation: CASSLFGSYEQYF.